The entry below gives a single T cell receptor beta chain sequence along with its context. This sample includes further DNA sequences coding for the same CDR3. Measured with immunoSEQ multiplex PCR; TCRdb has only the in-frame clones, and not every one. The data contain more than 250,000 clones, over 75% of them singletons. This specimen comes from a study of blood T cell repertoires in COVID-19. Cohorts were assigned according to the clinical history that participants reported. Donors of Cohort 3 who recovered were those that had two negative PCRs, clearance, or symptom resolution. This CDR3 is built from 13 residues. V lost 2 bases and J lost 2, with 6 bases in between. Germline V gene lookup returns CDR1 SEHNR and CDR2 FQNEAQ (reference sequence).

The clonotype originates from a man in his thirties or forties who had recovered from COVID-19. The genes are TRBV7-9 and TRBJ1-1, with no clear D. Sequencing was done on a sample of PBMCs or T cells enriched from blood (not recorded which). CDR3 region: CASSLSLNTEAFF. CDR3 coding DNA: TGTGCCAGCAGCTTATCGCTAAACACTGAAGCTTTCTTT.